This T cell receptor (beta chain) came from a study of blood T cell repertoires in COVID-19. Data came from immunoSEQ multiplex PCR; TCRdb stores just in-frame clones and leaves some out. This sample has about 160,000 clones; over 75% occur once, and the top ten carry 5.6%. Everyone who took part was roughly 18 to 89 years old, and they came from over 20 US areas. Germline CDR1 and CDR2: SGHRS and YFSETQ. The CDR3 contains 15 residues. With 4 bases clipped from V and 3 bases from J, the junction kept 7 bases outside the gene matches. This sequence originates from a woman aged 40 to 50 with acute COVID-19. The chain carries TRBV5-1 and TRBJ2-3; TRBD2 matches 8 bases. The sequenced sample was PBMCs or T cells enriched from blood (not recorded which). CDR3 in DNA: TGCGCCAGCAGCCCCCGGAGCGGGAGTACAGATACGCAGTATTTT. Its translation is CASSPRSGSTDTQYF.